The 26 T cell receptor beta chains presented below share a single source sample, sequenced in a study of T cell responses to AZD1222 COVID-19 vaccine. Sequencing used immunoSEQ multiplex PCR; TCRdb keeps in-frame clones, though not all of them. The sample holds around 150,000 clones, around 88% seen once. Sample: peripheral blood, taken on day 0 of AZD1222 vaccination. These receptors all stem from an adult in good health.

V gene TRBV5-4 combines with J gene TRBJ2-7; D call uncertain. Trimming took 0 bases from V and 1 from J, leaving 11 bases between them. Germline assignment: CDR1 SGHNT and CDR2 YYREEE (reference sequence). The CDR3 contains 15 residues. Written as DNA, the CDR3 is TGTGCCAGCAGCTTGGAGCTGGGTACATCCTACGAGCAGTACTTC. Protein product: CASSLELGTSYEQYF.

The chain employs TRBV3-1 (or the pseudogene TRBV3-2) and TRBJ1-5, with D maybe TRBD1 (6 bases). CDR1 LGHDT and CDR2 YNNKEL come from the germline V gene (reference sequence). The V and J ends lost 1 base and 9 bases respectively, with 16 bases between them. The CDR3 runs 15 residues. CDR3 in amino acids: CASSQGGPGSRPQHF. DNA of the CDR3: TGTGCCAGCAGCCAAGGGGGGCCCGGTTCGAGGCCCCAGCATTTT.

The chain uses TRBV30 and TRBJ1-2; the D is unclear. The CDR3 is 12 residues long. From germline, CDR1 is GTSNPN and CDR2 SVGIG (reference sequence). The ends were cut back, 0 bases at V and 3 bases at J, with 5 bases in the middle. In nucleotides, the CDR3 is TGTGCCTGGAGTGTCCCCTACTATGGCTACACCTTC. As protein: CAWSVPYYGYTF.

V usage is TRBV18 and J usage is TRBJ1-6; D gene unclear. This CDR3 is built from 14 residues. The germline gives CDR1 KGHSH, CDR2 LQKENI. The V end lost 1 base, the J end lost 7 bases, and 8 bases lay between the germline ends. CDR3 DNA: TGTGCCAGCTCACCACTGGCATCGAATTCACCCCTCCACTTT. The encoded protein is CASSPLASNSPLHF.

The chain combines TRBV9 with TRBJ1-6, with a weak D call TRBD1 (5 bases). V lost 1 base, J lost 7 bases, and 12 bases lay in between. CDR1 and CDR2 from the germline V gene are SGDLS and YYNGEE. This CDR3 contains 15 residues. The chain's CDR3 is CASSVRSGTNSPLHF. The CDR3 coding sequence is TGTGCCAGCAGCGTAAGGTCAGGGACCAATTCACCCCTCCACTTT.

The chain links TRBV29-1 to TRBJ2-7, with TRBD2 as a possible D gene (6 bases). The CDR3 length is 17 residues. The germline V gene has CDR1 SQVTM and CDR2 ANQGSEA. Trimming took off 4 bases at V and 0 bases at J, with 22 bases between the two ends. In DNA, the CDR3 is TGCAGCGTTGCTGGGGGGTCAGAGGCAGGGCTCTCCTACGAGCAGTACTTC. It translates to CSVAGGSEAGLSYEQYF.

The chain uses TRBV29-1 and TRBJ2-6; D remains ambiguous. Per germline, CDR1 SQVTM and CDR2 ANQGSEA. CDR3 size: 15 residues. V was trimmed by 4 bases and J by 2 bases, leaving 12 bases between them. In DNA, the CDR3 is TGCAGCGTTGTCGGCCAAGAAGCTGGGGCCAACGTCCTGACTTTC. Its protein product is CSVVGQEAGANVLTF.

On this clone: At one of its ends the junction is not consistent with the germline gene, which may arise from a read error. The chain joins TRBV4-2 to TRBJ2-3; D is tentatively TRBD1 or TRBD2 (5 bases each). CDR1 and CDR2 (germline): LGHNA, YNFKEQ. The CDR3 contains 15 residues. The CDR3 loop is CASSQGTSGADTQYF. The DNA for the CDR3 is TGTGCCAGCAGTCAAGGGACCAGTGGAGCGGATACGCAGTATTTT.

The chain carries TRBV19 and TRBJ2-2; D not resolved. From germline, CDR1 is LNHDA and CDR2 SQIVND (reference sequence). V shed 0 bases and J shed 10 bases, with 12 bases lying between them. The CDR3 covers 14 residues. DNA of the CDR3: TGTGCCAGTAGTATAGAGGTCCGGGCGGAGGAGCTGTTTTTT. Its protein product is CASSIEVRAEELFF.

The chain is built from TRBV4-2 and TRBJ1-3; D gene uncertain. Germline V gene lookup returns CDR1 LGHNA and CDR2 YNFKEQ. The CDR3 is made up of 18 amino acids. Trimming stripped 0 bases from V and 0 bases from J, with 15 bases between. CDR3 sequence reads: CASSQDVEWPVSGNTIYF. As DNA, the CDR3 is TGTGCCAGCAGCCAAGACGTGGAATGGCCGGTCTCTGGAAACACCATATATTTT.

The chain joins TRBV24-1 to TRBJ2-1, with 7 nucleotides matching TRBD1. Germline CDR1 reads KGHDR; CDR2 reads SFDVKD. The length of the CDR3 is 17 residues. The V segment lost 8 bases and the J segment 4 bases; nucleotides outside the gene matches: 16. This chain's CDR3 is CATTSETGKIAYNEQFF. Here the CDR3 DNA reads TGTGCCACCACCTCAGAGACAGGGAAAATTGCGTACAATGAGCAGTTCTTC.

The chain couples TRBV14 to TRBJ2-5; possibly TRBD2 for D (5 bases). CDR3 size: 18 residues. V lost 0 bases to trimming and J lost 0 bases, with 17 bases between them. CDR1 and CDR2 (germline): SGHDN, FVKESK. CDR3 residues: CASSQDGKGEMYQETQYF. The CDR3 bases are TGTGCCAGCAGCCAAGATGGAAAGGGAGAAATGTACCAAGAGACCCAGTACTTC.

Worth noting for this clone: An end of the junction does not agree with germline; a read error may underlie this. J is TRBJ2-3 and V is TRBV7-7; D uncertain. The CDR3 covers 13 residues. Germline CDR1 reads SSHAT; CDR2 reads FNYEAQ (reference sequence). Written as DNA, the CDR3 is TGTGCTAGCAGTCGTAACCTGGCAGATACGCAGTATTTT. Protein sequence: CASSRNLADTQYF.

The chain joins TRBV27 to TRBJ2-1, with D maybe TRBD1 (5 bases). Germline loops: CDR1 MNHEY, CDR2 SMNVEV (reference sequence). This CDR3 spans 14 amino acids. Between the trimmed V and J ends, which lost 1 base and 3 bases, there was a span of 7 bases. DNA for the CDR3: TGTGCCAGCAGTTTATGGCAGGGCTACAATGAGCAGTTCTTC. Translated, it gives CASSLWQGYNEQFF.

This rearrangement joins TRBV11-2 to TRBJ2-1; 12 positions agree with TRBD2. The CDR3 is made up of 17 amino acids. CDR1 SGHAT and CDR2 FQNNGV come from the germline V gene. V trimming: 4 bases; J trimming: 7 bases; junction bases outside the gene matches: 11. The CDR3 nucleotides are TGTGCCAGCAGCTCGCTACTCCTAGCGGGAGGGGGGAATGAGCAGTTCTTC. It encodes CASSSLLLAGGGNEQFF.

V is TRBV7-2 and J is TRBJ1-2; D not certain. This CDR3 has 15 amino acids. Germline CDR1 reads SGHTA; CDR2 reads FQGNSA. Trimming took 5 bases from V and 2 from J, leaving 15 bases between them. CDR3 sequence reads: CASSQTPGSNYGYTF. The CDR3 DNA reads as TGTGCCAGCAGCCAAACCCCGGGGTCCAACTATGGCTACACCTTC.

This clone was found once. The chain is built from TRBV6-5 and TRBJ1-2; maybe TRBD1 (5 bases). Germline-derived CDR1 and CDR2 are MNHEY and SVGAGI. The CDR3 is 15 amino acids. V lost 6 bases and J lost 8, with 22 bases in between. The CDR3 region is CASRGLGTAFRGYTF. The CDR3 DNA reads as TGTGCCAGCAGGGGTTTAGGGACGGCCTTTCGGGGCTACACCTTC.

This clone turned up a few times. V usage is TRBV7-2 and J usage is TRBJ2-1; the D gene is possibly TRBD2 (5 bases). This CDR3 has 15 residues. The V gene's germline CDR1 is SGHTA and CDR2 FQGNSA. Trimming removed 1 base at V and 5 bases at J, with 12 bases between. The CDR3 here is CASSLDGGSDNEQFF. DNA for the CDR3: TGTGCCAGCAGCTTAGATGGAGGAAGCGACAATGAGCAGTTCTTC. The full variable domain, with the rest looked up from reference TRBV7-2 and TRBJ2-1, is GAGVSQSPSNKVTEKGKDVELRCDPISGHTALYWYRQSLGQGLEFLIYFQGNSAPDKSGLPSDRFSAERTGGSVSTLTIQRTQQEDSAVYLCASSLDGGSDNEQFFGPGTRLTVL.

This chain joins TRBV6-5 and TRBJ1-2; no definite D call. CDR3 size: 14 residues. V was clipped by 2 bases and J by 3 bases, with 10 bases between them. The V gene's germline CDR1 is MNHEY and CDR2 SVGAGI. CDR3 protein: CASSYAGRDYGYTF. The CDR3 DNA follows: TGTGCCAGCAGTTACGCGGGGAGGGACTATGGCTACACCTTC.

The genes are TRBV7-9 and TRBJ1-2, with TRBD1 matching over 7 bases. Germline V CDR1 and CDR2: SEHNR, FQNEAQ (reference sequence). The CDR3 runs to 15 residues. The V gene end was trimmed by 5 bases and the J gene end by 0 bases; junction bases not matched to a gene: 6. The CDR3 spells CASSQGVEANYGYTF. CDR3 coding DNA: TGTGCCAGCAGCCAGGGGGTAGAAGCTAACTATGGCTACACCTTC.

J is TRBJ2-2 and V is TRBV5-1; D possibly corresponds to TRBD1 (5 bases). The CDR3 extends over 15 amino acids. CDR1 is SGHRS, CDR2 YFSETQ, per germline. Deletions cut 4 bases from V and 6 bases from J, with 16 bases between. CDR3 region: CASSLRQGLPGELFF. The CDR3 DNA is TGCGCCAGCAGCCTTCGCCAGGGTTTGCCCGGGGAGCTGTTTTTT.

The CDR3 DNA sequence: TGTGCCAGCAGCCAAGGAGGCGGCTTATGGGAGCAGTACTTC. Its protein is CASSQGGGLWEQYF. The rearrangement links TRBV6-2 or TRBV6-3 to TRBJ2-7, with D maybe TRBD2 (5 bases). Trimming stripped 6 bases from V and 7 bases from J, with 19 bases between. Germline V CDR1 and CDR2: MNHEY, SVGEGT. CDR3 length: 14 amino acids.

This clone was recorded a few times. V and J are TRBV10-1 and TRBJ2-1; no firm D call. CDR1 WNHNN and CDR2 SYGVQD come from the germline V gene (reference sequence). The CDR3 consists of 12 residues. Trimming took off 8 bases at V and 3 bases at J, with 8 bases between the two ends. The CDR3 sequence is CASPTRYNEQFF. The CDR3 DNA follows: TGCGCCAGCCCGACCCGCTACAATGAGCAGTTCTTC.

The chain carries TRBV2 and TRBJ1-4; possibly TRBD1 for D (6 bases). V shed 8 bases and J shed 12 bases, with 22 bases lying between them. The CDR3 consists of 14 residues. Germline V gene sequence: CDR1 SNHLY, CDR2 FYNNEI. DNA of the CDR3: TGTGCCAGCTTCCCTCAGTCGGGGGGCCCACAACTGTTTTTT. This codes for CASFPQSGGPQLFF.

The chain employs TRBV28 and TRBJ2-3; D may be TRBD2 (6 bases). Per germline, CDR1 MDHEN and CDR2 SYDVKM. Trimming took 0 bases from V and 2 from J, leaving 9 bases between them. The CDR3 is 15 amino acids. Here the CDR3 reads CASSLWGLTTDTQYF. The CDR3 nucleotides read TGTGCCAGCAGTTTATGGGGACTTACCACAGATACGCAGTATTTT.

The V and J genes are TRBV7-8 and TRBJ2-7, with 7 positions matching TRBD1. This CDR3 has 13 amino acids. The V segment lost 5 bases and the J segment 5 bases; nucleotides outside the gene matches: 6. Germline assignment: CDR1 SGHVS and CDR2 FQNEAQ. The CDR3 DNA follows: TGTGCCAGCAGCCCAGACAGGGCCAACGAGCAGTACTTC. It specifies CASSPDRANEQYF.